Below are 8 T cell receptor beta chains sequenced from a single sample in a study of cytomegalovirus exposure and HLA in healthy donors. Primers: 60 Vbeta forward and 13 Jbeta reverse. Clones were sequenced by immunoSEQ multiplex PCR, and TCRdb holds only the in-frame ones, with some missing. The repertoire consists of about 180,000 clones, with 70% to 80% occurring once and the leading ten covering about 1.3%. Material for sequencing was PBMCs. The source is a man aged 30 to 45 in good health and CMV-seronegative.

The rearrangement joins TRBV18 to TRBJ2-1, with D possibly matching TRBD2 (5 bases). V dropped 3 bases and J dropped 0 bases, with 9 bases sitting between them. This CDR3 region has 15 residues. Per germline, CDR1 KGHSH and CDR2 LQKENI. CDR3 in amino acids: CASSPRESSYNEQFF. CDR3 sequence (DNA): TGTGCCAGCTCACCTCGGGAAAGCTCCTACAATGAGCAGTTCTTC.

The table lists this clone with a count of one. The chain carries TRBV6-5 and TRBJ1-4; 11 nucleotides line up with TRBD1. V lost 6 bases to trimming and J lost 6 bases; unmatched junction nucleotides: 6. The CDR3 spans 15 residues. Germline lookup yields CDR1 MNHEY and CDR2 SVGAGI. The DNA for the CDR3 is TGTGCCAGCAGAAGGACAGGGGGCGGGGATGAAAAACTGTTTTTT. Translating it yields CASRRTGGGDEKLFF.

The chain carries TRBV4-3 and TRBJ2-7; D gene uncertain. V lost 0 bases and J 2 bases, leaving 8 bases between the germline ends. CDR3 length equals 14 residues. Germline CDR1 reads LGHNA; CDR2 reads YSLEER. The CDR3 protein is CASSQDAQAYEQYF. For the CDR3, the DNA is TGCGCCAGCAGCCAAGATGCGCAAGCCTACGAGCAGTACTTC.

V and J are TRBV28 and TRBJ2-1; D gene ambiguous. Trimming left V 1 base short and J 0 bases short, with 7 bases between. The germline gives CDR1 MDHEN, CDR2 SYDVKM. CDR3 length equals 15 residues. DNA of the CDR3: TGTGCCAGCAGTTTATCGAGAGCCTCCTACAATGAGCAGTTCTTC. The encoded protein is CASSLSRASYNEQFF. Full variable domain (remainder filled in from reference TRBV28 and TRBJ2-1): DVKVTQSSRYLVKRTGEKVFLECVQDMDHENMFWYRQDPGLGLRLIYFSYDVKMKEKGDIPEGYSVSREKKERFSLILESASTNQTSMYLCASSLSRASYNEQFFGPGTRLTVL.

This clone was picked up a small number of times. V is TRBV6-1 and J is TRBJ1-1, with D tentatively TRBD1 (5 bases). Germline V gene lookup returns CDR1 MNHNS and CDR2 SASEGT. Trimming stripped 4 bases from V and 7 bases from J, with 19 bases between. This CDR3 is built from 15 residues. The CDR3 reads CASSGPLGGLNEAFF. DNA of the CDR3: TGTGCCAGCAGTGGTCCCCTCGGGGGACTGAATGAAGCTTTCTTT.

This chain uses TRBV12-5 with TRBJ2-1; D may be TRBD1 (8 bases). The CDR3 sequence is 17 residues long. Deletions cut 6 bases from V and 5 bases from J, with 23 bases between. Germline assignment: CDR1 LGHNT and CDR2 FRNRAP. The CDR3 DNA reads as TGTGCTAGTGGACCGGGGGGTCGCAGGGGGCGCGACAATGAGCAGTTCTTC. Amino acids: CASGPGGRRGRDNEQFF.

The CDR3 spells CASSLVNRGPQHF. In DNA form, the CDR3 reads TGTGCCAGCAGTTTAGTTAATAGGGGGCCCCAGCATTTT. The chain joins TRBV27 to TRBJ1-5; D perhaps matches TRBD1 (5 bases). V gave up 2 bases and J gave up 9 bases, with 11 bases separating them. Germline V gene sequence: CDR1 MNHEY, CDR2 SMNVEV (reference sequence). The CDR3 is 13 amino acids.

The V call is TRBV16, the J call TRBJ2-7, with TRBD2 identical over 7 bases. J gave up 2 bases and V 0 bases, and 4 bases lay outside the gene matches. The V gene's germline CDR1 is KGHSY and CDR2 FQNENV. There are 15 residues in the CDR3. Here the CDR3 DNA reads TGTGCCAGCAGCCAATCACGTGGGGGGGCCTACGAGCAGTACTTC. It codes for CASSQSRGGAYEQYF.